One sample yielded the 24 T cell receptor beta chains listed below, sequenced in a study of blood T cell repertoires in COVID-19. The table came from immunoSEQ multiplex PCR; TCRdb's copy has only in-frame clones and leaves some out. The data hold 150,000 to 190,000 clones, with under 90% observed a single time. The sample was PBMCs or T cells enriched from blood (not recorded which). The receptors come from a man in his fifties who had recovered from COVID-19.

The rearrangement joins TRBV6-5 to TRBJ1-1; D is uncertain. The CDR3 totals 13 residues. Trimming removed 6 bases at V and 1 base at J, with 9 bases between. Per germline, CDR1 MNHEY and CDR2 SVGAGI. In nucleotides, the CDR3 is TGTGCCAGCAGGTCTGGAGGGAACACTGAAGCTTTCTTT. Its translation is CASRSGGNTEAFF.

This rearrangement joins TRBV11-2 to TRBJ2-1; the match to TRBD1 covers 11 bases. V shed 7 bases and J 2 bases; nucleotides not matched to a gene: 7. The CDR3 has 16 residues. Looked up from germline, CDR1 is SGHAT and CDR2 is FQNNGV. CDR3 sequence: CASNQPGQGAYNEQFF. In DNA, the CDR3 is TGTGCCAGCAACCAACCGGGACAGGGGGCCTACAATGAGCAGTTCTTC.

The chain carries TRBV6-2 or TRBV6-3 and TRBJ2-7; D unclear. Germline values: CDR1 MNHEY, CDR2 SVGEGT. This CDR3 comprises 11 residues. Trimming removed 2 bases from V and 7 bases from J, with 6 bases in between. CDR3: CASSYPEEQYF. The CDR3 coding sequence is TGTGCCAGCAGTTACCCAGAAGAGCAGTACTTC.

This clone was observed at least ten times. The CDR3 loop is CAWKGVVHSPLHF. For the CDR3, the DNA is TGTGCCTGGAAGGGAGTGGTTCATTCACCCCTCCACTTT. The chain combines TRBV30 with TRBJ1-6, with D unresolved. CDR3 length equals 13 residues. Trimming pared 4 bases from V and 8 bases from J, leaving 12 bases between. Germline CDR1 reads GTSNPN; CDR2 reads SVGIG (reference sequence).

This rearrangement joins TRBV3-1 (or the pseudogene TRBV3-2) to TRBJ2-1; TRBD1 agrees at 11 bases. The V gene end was trimmed by 1 base and the J gene end by 6 bases; junction bases not matched to a gene: 5. CDR1 and CDR2 (germline): LGHDT, YNNKEL (reference sequence). There are 16 residues in the CDR3. CDR3 nucleotides: TGTGCCAGCAGCCAAGTCGGGACAGGGGGGTTCAATGAGCAGTTCTTC. Its translation is CASSQVGTGGFNEQFF.

The genes are TRBV30 and TRBJ1-5; possible D gene TRBD1, 6 bases. CDR1 is GTSNPN, CDR2 SVGIG, per germline (reference sequence). The CDR3 loop spans 15 amino acids. The V and J ends lost 3 bases and 2 bases respectively, with 14 bases between them. The CDR3 is CAWRRQGTGNQPQHF. CDR3 sequence (DNA): TGTGCCTGGAGACGTCAGGGGACGGGCAATCAGCCCCAGCATTTT.

This clone has just one count. V usage is TRBV3-1 (or the pseudogene TRBV3-2) and J usage is TRBJ2-1; 10 bases map to TRBD2. CDR3 size: 14 residues. J lost 10 bases, V lost 5 bases, and 8 bases had no gene match. From germline, CDR1 is LGHDT and CDR2 YNNKEL (reference sequence). The DNA of the CDR3 is TGTGCCAGCAGCGGAGCGGGGGGGCCCCGGGAGCAGTTCTTC. Encoded protein: CASSGAGGPREQFF.

V gene TRBV19 combines with J gene TRBJ2-1, with 10 bases identical to TRBD1. Germline V gene sequence: CDR1 LNHDA, CDR2 SQIVND (reference sequence). The CDR3 consists of 16 residues. J gave up 4 bases and V 7 bases, and 10 bases lay outside the gene matches. CDR3 bases: TGTGCCAGTAATCCGACCGGGACAGGGGTTTACAATGAGCAGTTCTTC. It codes for CASNPTGTGVYNEQFF.

This clone was observed a handful of times. The chain employs TRBV30 and TRBJ1-2, with 7 bases aligning to TRBD1. CDR3 length: 13 amino acids. The junction had 7 bases not matched to a gene; V was cut back by 5 bases and J by 4 bases. Germline assignment: CDR1 GTSNPN and CDR2 SVGIG (reference sequence). This CDR3 is CAWGRDSPYGYTF. The CDR3 nucleotides read TGTGCCTGGGGCCGGGACAGCCCCTATGGCTACACCTTC. Full variable domain (rest looked up from reference TRBV30 and TRBJ1-2): SQTIHQWPATLVQPVGSPLSLECTVEGTSNPNLYWYRQAAGRGLQLLFYSVGIGQISSEVPQNLSASRPQDRQFILSSKKLLLSDSGFYLCAWGRDSPYGYTFGSGTRLTVV.

The chain combines TRBV27 with TRBJ1-4; tentatively, D is TRBD1 (5 bases). Between the trimmed V and J ends, which lost 6 bases and 0 bases, there was a span of 8 bases. This CDR3 region has 14 residues. From germline, CDR1 is MNHEY and CDR2 SMNVEV (reference sequence). CDR3: CASSDRTTNEKLFF. In DNA form, the CDR3 reads TGTGCCAGCAGCGACAGAACAACTAATGAAAAACTGTTTTTT.

This rearrangement joins TRBV6-6 to TRBJ2-7, with 10 bases matching TRBD2. CDR1 is MNHNY, CDR2 SVGAGI, per germline (reference sequence). J gave up 7 bases and V 7 bases, and 10 bases lay outside the gene matches. CDR3 length equals 14 residues. Written as DNA, the CDR3 is TGTGCCAGCAACCAACCGGGACTAGCGCGGGAGCAGTACTTC. Translated, it gives CASNQPGLAREQYF.

The chain has TRBV5-6 and TRBJ1-6; D remains ambiguous. The V end was cut by 4 bases, the J end by 6 bases, with 14 bases between. Germline assignment: CDR1 SGHDT and CDR2 YYEEEE. The CDR3 is 15 residues long. CDR3 loop: CASSPVGVSNSPLHF. The CDR3 DNA reads TGTGCCAGCAGCCCCGTCGGAGTTTCTAATTCACCCCTCCACTTT.

This chain joins TRBV10-3 and TRBJ1-1; D is undetermined. Germline assignment: CDR1 ENHRY and CDR2 SYGVKD. V lost 3 bases and J lost 2, with 7 bases in between. This CDR3 spans 13 amino acids. Here the CDR3 DNA reads TGTGCCATCAGTGACGGGGTTAACACTGAAGCTTTCTTT. Its translation: CAISDGVNTEAFF.

V and J are TRBV2 and TRBJ1-3, with 7 bases matching TRBD1. V lost 9 bases and J lost 3; bases outside the gene matches: 5. The CDR3 runs 13 residues. Looked up from germline, CDR1 is SNHLY and CDR2 is FYNNEI. The CDR3 loop is CARLTGDGNTIYF. In nucleotides, the CDR3 is TGTGCCAGACTTACAGGGGATGGAAACACCATATATTTT.

The chain is built from TRBV6-5 and TRBJ1-6; D ambiguous. The ends were cut back, 9 bases at V and 8 bases at J, with 20 bases in the middle. The CDR3 covers 15 residues. The germline CDR1 and CDR2 sequences are MNHEY and SVGAGI. The CDR3 loop reads CASAVTPNGDSPLHF. CDR3 bases: TGTGCCAGTGCGGTGACACCAAACGGGGATTCACCCCTCCACTTT.

V is TRBV18 and J is TRBJ2-3, with 9 bases that match TRBD2. The CDR3 contains 17 residues. V lost 6 bases and J lost 1; bases outside the gene matches: 11. Per germline, CDR1 KGHSH and CDR2 LQKENI. CDR3 DNA sequence: TGTGCCAGCTCCCCAGCGGGGGGCCGACGGGGCACAGATACGCAGTATTTT. Protein: CASSPAGGRRGTDTQYF.

The V gene is TRBV7-9, the J gene TRBJ2-6, with D perhaps matching TRBD2 (5 bases). Germline CDR1 reads SEHNR; CDR2 reads FQNEAQ (reference sequence). V gave up 5 bases and J gave up 2 bases, with 13 bases separating them. The CDR3 totals 16 residues. DNA of the CDR3: TGTGCCAGCAGCAAAACCTCAGCGGCTGGGGCCAACGTCCTGACTTTC. This translates into CASSKTSAAGANVLTF.

This clone was recorded a few times. J is TRBJ1-3 and V is TRBV19; D possibly corresponds to TRBD1 (6 bases). This CDR3 contains 14 residues. Trimming stripped 1 base from V and 7 bases from J, with 11 bases between. Germline V gene lookup returns CDR1 LNHDA and CDR2 SQIVND (reference sequence). CDR3 region: CASSIGRTVNTIYF. The CDR3, as DNA: TGTGCCAGTAGTATAGGTAGGACAGTCAACACCATATATTTT.

This clone was observed once. This chain uses TRBV6-5 with TRBJ2-1; 7 bases are a match to TRBD2. This CDR3 is 16 amino acids long. The V and J ends lost 0 bases and 3 bases, in that order; junction bases with no gene match: 5. In germline, CDR1 is MNHEY, CDR2 SVGAGI. CDR3 sequence (DNA): TGTGCCAGCAGTTACTCATCTAGCGGAATCTACAATGAGCAGTTCTTC. Translation gives CASSYSSSGIYNEQFF.

The J gene is TRBJ2-2, the V gene TRBV24-1, with 7 bases fitting TRBD2. Trimming at V came to 4 bases and at J to 8 bases, leaving 9 bases not matched to a gene. Looked up from germline, CDR1 is KGHDR and CDR2 is SFDVKD. CDR3 length: 15 amino acids. Written as DNA, the CDR3 is TGTGCCACCAGTGACCCAGGACTAGACCAAGGGGAGCTGTTTTTT. This encodes CATSDPGLDQGELFF.

V gene TRBV7-6 combines with J gene TRBJ2-1; weak D call: TRBD2 (7 bases). Germline values: CDR1 SGHVS, CDR2 FNYEAQ. V shed 0 bases and J shed 7 bases, with 13 bases lying between them. The CDR3 spans 15 residues. In DNA form, the CDR3 reads TGTGCCAGCAGCTTAGCGGGGGGGCCGGTAAATGAGCAGTTCTTC. Protein sequence: CASSLAGGPVNEQFF.

The chain combines TRBV7-8 with TRBJ1-2; D is unclear. The CDR3 has 15 amino acids. The germline gives CDR1 SGHVS, CDR2 FQNEAQ. The germline V and J ends were trimmed by 3 bases and 7 bases, with 18 bases remaining between them. CDR3 nucleotide sequence: TGTGCCAGCAGCTTGGCCAACGAGGGAACGGGTGGCTACACCTTC. Translated: CASSLANEGTGGYTF.

The chain joins TRBV29-1 to TRBJ2-5; TRBD1 matches at 7 bases. Germline values: CDR1 SQVTM, CDR2 ANQGSEA. This CDR3 has 13 residues. V lost 7 bases, J lost 8 bases, and 13 bases stayed unmatched. The CDR3, as DNA: TGCAGCGCTGATAAAGGACAGGCGCCTACCCAGTACTTC. Its protein product is CSADKGQAPTQYF. The full variable domain, rest sourced from reference TRBV29-1 and TRBJ2-5, is SAVISQKPSRDICQRGTSLTIQCQVDSQVTMMFWYRQQPGQSLTLIATANQGSEATYESGFVIDKFPISRPNLTFSTLTVSNMSPEDSSIYLCSADKGQAPTQYFGPGTRLLVL.

The chain is built from TRBV11-2 and TRBJ2-3; D remains ambiguous. CDR1 is SGHAT, CDR2 FQNNGV, per germline. Trimming took off 2 bases at V and 4 bases at J, with 16 bases between the two ends. The CDR3 has 16 amino acids. The CDR3 reads CASSLSTALSADTQYF. The CDR3 region has the DNA TGTGCCAGCAGCTTATCGACTGCCCTGAGCGCAGATACGCAGTATTTT.